Here is one T cell receptor (beta chain) with its context. The data stem from a study of blood T cell repertoires in COVID-19. Overall study context: From the United States, Italy and Spain came samples of acute and convalescent COVID-19. From T cells, B-cell-depleted T cells, or PBMCs came the material, which was cDNA or gDNA.

Authors' data handling: Amplification of reference gene primers was used by the study to estimate nucleated cell counts. Libraries were prepared by immunoSEQ multiplex PCR; TCRdb keeps only in-frame clonotypes and omits some of them. V, J and clone size were drawn from that table, and D and trimming were deduced from the DNA. Seen here are just over 250,000 clones, around nine tenths observed once, and the top ten hold approximately 9.8%. CDR3 length: 16 residues. The germline CDR1 and CDR2 sequences are SNHLY and FYNNEI. V gave up 1 base and J gave up 0 bases; unmatched junction bases: 1. This clonotype was sampled from a man in his forties or fifties who had recovered from COVID-19. The sample was peripheral blood. This chain connects TRBV2 to TRBJ2-5; 11 bases align to TRBD2. CDR3: CASSEGLAGYQETQYF. For the CDR3, the DNA is TGTGCCAGCAGTGAAGGACTAGCGGGGTACCAAGAGACCCAGTACTTC.